These 22 T cell receptor beta chains came from one sample sequenced in a study of shared clonotypes between healthy human individuals. TCRdb's copy holds only in-frame clones and misses some; the assay was immunoSEQ multiplex PCR. The repertoire includes over 850,000 clones, approximately 80% of them detected once, and under 0.6% sits in the top ten. Sequenced material: memory CD4+ T cells from PBMCs. This sample's subset: CD45RA-negative fraction. The receptors come from a man younger than 35 in good health. Some clones in this sample may be carry-over from other donors' samples.

The chain is built from TRBV5-1 and TRBJ2-2; D gene unclear. CDR1 and CDR2 (germline): SGHRS, YFSETQ. Trimming shortened V by 1 base and J by 4 bases, and 8 bases separated the two germline ends. The CDR3 is made up of 14 amino acids. The CDR3 spells CASSLNPPTGELFF. CDR3 nucleotides: TGCGCCAGCAGCTTGAATCCCCCCACCGGGGAGCTGTTTTTT.

The V gene is TRBV28, the J gene TRBJ2-7; 9 positions match TRBD2. The CDR3 covers 15 residues. Per the germline V gene, CDR1 is MDHEN and CDR2 is SYDVKM. Trimming removed 5 bases from V and 4 bases from J; junction bases left unmatched: 9. This CDR3 is CASSGVLSGRYEQYF. CDR3 coding DNA: TGTGCCAGCAGTGGGGTCCTTAGCGGGAGATACGAGCAGTACTTC.

This clone was observed at least ten times. The V gene is TRBV9, the J gene TRBJ2-2; 12 bases are a match to TRBD2. Looked up from germline, CDR1 is SGDLS and CDR2 is YYNGEE. J lost 1 base, V lost 0 bases, and 4 bases had no gene match. This CDR3 comprises 18 residues. In nucleotides, the CDR3 is TGTGCCAGCAGCGTAGAGCCTAGCGGGAGGGGGAACACCGGGGAGCTGTTTTTT. As protein: CASSVEPSGRGNTGELFF. The complete variable domain, with remaining parts taken from reference TRBV9 and TRBJ2-2, reads DSGVTQTPKHLITATGQRVTLRCSPRSGDLSVYWYQQSLDQGLQFLIQYYNGEERAKGNILERFSAQQFPDLHSELNLSSLELGDSALYFCASSVEPSGRGNTGELFFGEGSRLTVL.

The chain joins TRBV2 to TRBJ2-6; no firm D call. The V end lost 6 bases, the J end lost 2 bases, and 8 bases lay between the germline ends. Germline V gene data show CDR1 as SNHLY and CDR2 as FYNNEI. The CDR3 extends over 14 amino acids. The CDR3 sequence: CASSRLPGANVLTF. In nucleotides, the CDR3 is TGTGCCAGCAGCAGGCTGCCTGGGGCCAACGTCCTGACTTTC.

The gene calls are TRBV19 and TRBJ1-5, with 10 nucleotides matching TRBD1. The CDR3 loop spans 16 amino acids. Trimming took 7 bases from V and 7 from J; bases not matched to a gene: 13. Germline V CDR1 and CDR2: LNHDA, SQIVND (reference sequence). CDR3 residues: CASTPHRDRGVQPQHF. DNA for the CDR3: TGTGCCAGTACCCCCCACCGGGACAGGGGCGTCCAGCCCCAGCATTTT.

The chain recombines TRBV19 with TRBJ2-1; weak D call: TRBD2 (7 bases). Germline lookup yields CDR1 LNHDA and CDR2 SQIVND (reference sequence). The CDR3 spans 19 residues. The V end lost 4 bases, the J end lost 0 bases, and 22 bases lay between the germline ends. This CDR3 reads CASSKRGGYSADSYNEQFF. Written as DNA, the CDR3 is TGTGCCAGTAGTAAGAGGGGGGGATACTCTGCCGACTCCTACAATGAGCAGTTCTTC.

The chain joins TRBV6-6 to TRBJ2-2, with D unclear. V lost 2 bases and J 4 bases, leaving 5 bases between the germline ends. Germline V gene sequence: CDR1 MNHNY, CDR2 SVGAGI (reference sequence). The CDR3 contains 13 residues. CDR3 in amino acids: CASSYIITGELFF. CDR3 DNA sequence: TGTGCCAGCAGTTACATCATCACCGGGGAGCTGTTTTTT.

The chain is built from TRBV11-2 and TRBJ2-2; 7 nucleotides match TRBD1. The junction had 5 bases not matched to a gene; V was cut back by 6 bases and J by 4 bases. The CDR3 length is 14 residues. Germline V gene data show CDR1 as SGHAT and CDR2 as FQNNGV. In DNA form, the CDR3 reads TGTGCCAGCAGAACAGGGGCTGGCACCGGGGAGCTGTTTTTT. Translating it yields CASRTGAGTGELFF.

The genes are TRBV5-1 and TRBJ2-1; perhaps TRBD2 as D (5 bases). Trimming left V 0 bases short and J 11 bases short, with 12 bases between. CDR1 and CDR2 (germline): SGHRS, YFSETQ. The length of the CDR3 is 13 residues. The CDR3 DNA reads as TGCGCCAGCAGCTTGGACGCAGACGGGAAGCAGTTCTTC. Its protein product is CASSLDADGKQFF.

Points on this clone: The sample contains more than one DNA sequence encoding this CDR3. The rearrangement links TRBV10-3 to TRBJ2-1, with D unresolved. CDR3 length: 11 amino acids. The germline V gene has CDR1 ENHRY and CDR2 SYGVKD. V shed 0 bases and J shed 7 bases, with 1 base lying between them. CDR3 sequence reads: CAISESNEQFF. In DNA form, the CDR3 reads TGTGCCATCAGTGAGTCGAATGAGCAGTTCTTC.

The CDR3 loop is CASSQDPQDGPNEKLFF. CDR3 DNA: TGTGCCAGCAGCCAAGACCCCCAGGACGGACCAAATGAAAAACTGTTTTTT. This chain connects TRBV4-2 to TRBJ1-4; D gene ambiguous. Germline V gives CDR1 LGHNA, CDR2 YNFKEQ. This CDR3 has 17 residues. Trimming left V 0 bases short and J 5 bases short, with 16 bases between.

The chain uses TRBV11-3 and TRBJ2-1; unclear D gene. Trimming left V 0 bases short and J 7 bases short, with 10 bases between. This CDR3 spans 14 amino acids. Per the germline V gene, CDR1 is SGHNT and CDR2 is YENEEA. The CDR3 protein is CASSLDRGVNEQFF. CDR3 DNA sequence: TGTGCCAGCAGCTTAGATCGAGGCGTAAATGAGCAGTTCTTC.

V usage is TRBV6-6 and J usage is TRBJ2-5; TRBD1 matches 7 bases. CDR1 is MNHNY and CDR2 is SVGAGI in the germline V gene (reference sequence). The CDR3 is 16 residues long. Unmatched junction bases numbered 15, after V lost 6 bases and J lost 5 bases. The CDR3 bases are TGTGCCAGCAGCCCCCCCTACAGGGGCAATAGGGAGACCCAGTACTTC. Its translation is CASSPPYRGNRETQYF.

This chain connects TRBV27 to TRBJ2-3; D ambiguous. Germline values: CDR1 MNHEY, CDR2 SMNVEV (reference sequence). The CDR3 loop spans 13 amino acids. V dropped 5 bases and J dropped 9 bases, with 15 bases sitting between them. In DNA, the CDR3 is TGTGCCAGCAGTCGCCCCGGTCTGTTCACGCAGTATTTT. Amino acids: CASSRPGLFTQYF.

The chain recombines TRBV5-1 with TRBJ2-7, with TRBD2 matching over 11 bases. In germline, CDR1 is SGHRS, CDR2 YFSETQ. Trimming at V came to 4 bases and at J to 3 bases, leaving 6 bases not matched to a gene. The CDR3 consists of 15 residues. CDR3 sequence reads: CASSLVAGGDYEQYF. The CDR3 nucleotides read TGCGCCAGCAGCCTAGTAGCGGGAGGGGACTACGAGCAGTACTTC.

This chain connects TRBV5-6 to TRBJ1-1; D not certain. V gave up 1 base and J gave up 0 bases, with 4 bases separating them. Looked up from germline, CDR1 is SGHDT and CDR2 is YYEEEE. The CDR3 loop spans 13 amino acids. The CDR3 DNA reads TGTGCCAGCAGCTTGTACGTGAACACTGAAGCTTTCTTT. Its protein product is CASSLYVNTEAFF.

CDR3 DNA: TGTGCCAGCAGCGTAGGGGGACATTCAGTCTATGGCTACACCTTC. Protein sequence: CASSVGGHSVYGYTF. The chain is built from TRBV9 and TRBJ1-2; the D gene is possibly TRBD1 (6 bases). This CDR3 is built from 15 residues. Germline V gene sequence: CDR1 SGDLS, CDR2 YYNGEE. The V end was cut by 0 bases, the J end by 4 bases, with 13 bases between.

The rearrangement links TRBV2 to TRBJ2-1, with 9 bases fitting TRBD2. Germline CDR1 reads SNHLY; CDR2 reads FYNNEI. CDR3 length: 17 amino acids. The V gene end was trimmed by 5 bases and the J gene end by 6 bases; junction bases not matched to a gene: 14. CDR3 residues: CASSRGLAGSGGNEQFF. The CDR3 DNA is TGTGCCAGCAGTCGCGGTCTAGCGGGATCGGGGGGCAATGAGCAGTTCTTC.

The chain combines TRBV10-3 with TRBJ1-5, with 8 bases fitting TRBD1. Germline V lookup: CDR1 ENHRY, CDR2 SYGVKD. The junction had 7 bases not matched to a gene; V was cut back by 3 bases and J by 6 bases. The CDR3 is made up of 15 amino acids. CDR3 nucleotide sequence: TGTGCCATCAGTGACTTCGGACAGGGTGGTCAGCCCCAGCATTTT. Translated, it gives CAISDFGQGGQPQHF.

The chain couples TRBV29-1 to TRBJ2-5, with 7 bases aligning to TRBD2. The CDR3 extends over 15 amino acids. Germline assignment: CDR1 SQVTM and CDR2 ANQGSEA. Unmatched junction bases numbered 13, after V lost 4 bases and J lost 5 bases. The CDR3 region is CSVGRSAGVGETQYF. CDR3 in DNA: TGCAGCGTTGGTAGATCGGCGGGAGTAGGGGAGACCCAGTACTTC.

There are a few counts of this clone. This chain joins TRBV19 and TRBJ1-2, with no clear D. V was clipped by 9 bases and J by 4 bases, with 12 bases between them. The CDR3 runs 12 residues. Germline values: CDR1 LNHDA, CDR2 SQIVND (reference sequence). The CDR3 reads CASRVSGYGYTF. The CDR3 nucleotides read TGTGCCAGCCGCGTGTCGGGCTATGGCTACACCTTC. The full variable domain, its missing parts supplied by reference TRBV19 and TRBJ1-2, is DGGITQSPKYLFRKEGQNVTLSCEQNLNHDAMYWYRQDPGQGLRLIYYSQIVNDFQKGDIAEGYSVSREKKESFPLTVTSAQKNPTAFYLCASRVSGYGYTFGSGTRLTVV.

The genes are TRBV5-1 and TRBJ2-1; 12 bases fit TRBD2. V lost 2 bases and J lost 7; bases outside the gene matches: 4. The CDR3 runs to 15 residues. Germline CDR1 reads SGHRS; CDR2 reads YFSETQ. CDR3: CASSLGLAGMNEQFF. DNA of the CDR3: TGCGCCAGCAGCTTAGGACTAGCGGGAATGAATGAGCAGTTCTTC.